The next 25 T cell receptor beta chains were all read from a single sample in a study of cytomegalovirus exposure and HLA in healthy donors. Primers included in the PCR were 60 Vbeta and 13 Jbeta primers. The data were produced by immunoSEQ multiplex PCR, yet TCRdb's version contains in-frame clones alone and is incomplete. This table holds 75,000 to 95,000 clones, roughly 78% found once. The specimen was PBMCs. These receptors were obtained from a male donor in good health and CMV-seropositive.

The chain uses TRBV2 and TRBJ2-6; 10 bases are shared with TRBD1. Germline trimming cut 8 bases from V and 0 bases from J; bases unmatched to any gene: 4. This CDR3 region has 16 residues. Germline lookup yields CDR1 SNHLY and CDR2 FYNNEI. CDR3 sequence (DNA): TGTGCCAGCCACCGGGACAGGGGCTCTGGGGCCAACGTCCTGACTTTC. The encoded protein is CASHRDRGSGANVLTF.

The J gene is TRBJ2-3, the V gene TRBV5-5, with D hard to call. This CDR3 has 15 amino acids. Germline CDR1 is SGHKS and CDR2 is YYEKEE (reference sequence). V gave up 4 bases and J gave up 0 bases, with 12 bases separating them. The CDR3 here is CASSMSFSSTDTQYF. The CDR3 coding sequence is TGTGCCAGCAGCATGAGTTTCTCTAGCACAGATACGCAGTATTTT.

The chain couples TRBV9 to TRBJ2-5; 9 nucleotides agree with TRBD1. This CDR3 is built from 15 residues. Germline values: CDR1 SGDLS, CDR2 YYNGEE. Trimming at V came to 2 bases and at J to 0 bases, leaving 2 bases not matched to a gene. In DNA form, the CDR3 reads TGTGCCAGCAGCGTGGGGGACAGGGACCAAGAGACCCAGTACTTC. Its protein is CASSVGDRDQETQYF.

V and J are TRBV7-9 and TRBJ1-5, with a tentative D call TRBD1 (5 bases). Trimming left V 4 bases short and J 2 bases short, with 12 bases between. The germline CDR1 and CDR2 sequences are SEHNR and FQNEAQ (reference sequence). This CDR3 comprises 15 residues. The DNA for the CDR3 is TGTGCCAGCAGCTCTGCAGGGAGGGGCAATCAGCCCCAGCATTTT. Encoded protein: CASSSAGRGNQPQHF. Full variable domain (rest looked up from reference TRBV7-9 and TRBJ1-5): DTGVSQNPRHKITKRGQNVTFRCDPISEHNRLYWYRQTLGQGPEFLTYFQNEAQLEKSRLLSDRFSAERPKGSFSTLEIQRTEQGDSAMYLCASSSAGRGNQPQHFGDGTRLSIL.

This sequence joins TRBV11-2 and TRBJ1-2; the D gene is possibly TRBD1 (5 bases). CDR1 and CDR2 (germline): SGHAT, FQNNGV. This CDR3 comprises 16 residues. Trimming removed 5 bases at V and 8 bases at J, with 24 bases between. CDR3 loop: CASSRGVEGILRGYTF. The CDR3 DNA sequence: TGTGCCAGCAGCCGGGGGGTGGAGGGGATCTTGCGAGGCTACACCTTC.

The rearrangement joins TRBV4-1 to TRBJ2-3; 16 bases match TRBD2. Trimming took 1 base from V and 6 from J; bases not matched to a gene: 7. CDR1 and CDR2 from the germline V gene are MGHRA and YSYEKL. CDR3 size: 18 residues. The CDR3 here is CASSQVLGLAGGSDTQYF. For the CDR3, the DNA is TGCGCCAGCAGCCAAGTTTTGGGACTAGCGGGGGGGTCGGATACGCAGTATTTT.

The chain recombines TRBV10-3 with TRBJ1-4, with 8 positions matching TRBD1. CDR3 length: 14 amino acids. After removal of 5 bases from V and 5 bases from J, the junction contained 4 bases not matched to a gene. CDR1 and CDR2 (germline): ENHRY, SYGVKD. CDR3: CAISKDRGNEKLFF. CDR3 coding DNA: TGTGCCATCAGTAAAGACAGGGGAAATGAAAAACTGTTTTTT.

The gene calls are TRBV7-2 and TRBJ2-3; 9 bases align to TRBD2. Germline trimming cut 9 bases from V and 2 bases from J; bases unmatched to any gene: 3. Germline CDR1 and CDR2: SGHTA and FQGNSA. The CDR3 covers 13 residues. The DNA for the CDR3 is TGTGCCAGTACTAGCGGGTACACAGATACGCAGTATTTT. The encoded protein is CASTSGYTDTQYF.

The V gene is TRBV4-1, the J gene TRBJ1-5; 7 nucleotides match TRBD1. Germline V gives CDR1 MGHRA, CDR2 YSYEKL. The CDR3 extends over 14 amino acids. V shed 0 bases and J 5 bases; nucleotides not matched to a gene: 1. CDR3 bases: TGCGCCAGCAGCCAAGAAGGGACAGATCAGCCCCAGCATTTT. Protein product: CASSQEGTDQPQHF.

The chain employs TRBV2 and TRBJ2-3; 9 bases line up with TRBD1. Germline V gives CDR1 SNHLY, CDR2 FYNNEI. The CDR3 contains 16 residues. J was trimmed by 3 bases and V by 5 bases; bases with no gene match: 9. In nucleotides, the CDR3 is TGTGCCAGCAGTCCGCGATACAGGGGGCAGACAGATACGCAGTATTTT. It is translated as CASSPRYRGQTDTQYF.

The CDR3 bases are TGTGCCAGCAGTGAGGGCAGGGGCGAGCAGTACTTC. Protein product: CASSEGRGEQYF. The chain employs TRBV2 and TRBJ2-7; D is perhaps TRBD1 (6 bases). V lost 3 bases, J lost 6 bases, and 9 bases lay in between. Germline V gene lookup returns CDR1 SNHLY and CDR2 FYNNEI. The CDR3 is made up of 12 amino acids.

In its sample, this clone was seen once. This rearrangement joins TRBV10-1 to TRBJ1-2; tentatively, D is TRBD1 (5 bases). Germline assignment: CDR1 WNHNN and CDR2 SYGVQD (reference sequence). V was shortened by 0 bases and J by 0 bases, with 14 bases between the two germline ends. CDR3 length: 17 residues. The CDR3 loop is CASSESISGLSNYGYTF. Here the CDR3 DNA reads TGCGCCAGCAGTGAGTCGATTTCGGGACTATCTAACTATGGCTACACCTTC.

The sample holds one count of this clone. This rearrangement joins TRBV27 to TRBJ2-7; TRBD2 agrees at 10 bases. Germline V gene lookup returns CDR1 MNHEY and CDR2 SMNVEV (reference sequence). The CDR3 extends over 15 amino acids. J lost 4 bases, V lost 6 bases, and 9 bases had no gene match. Here the CDR3 reads CASRLGLADFYEQYF. The DNA for the CDR3 is TGTGCCAGCAGACTTGGACTAGCGGACTTTTACGAGCAGTACTTC.

The chain joins TRBV19 to TRBJ1-1; D is ambiguous. Germline V gives CDR1 LNHDA, CDR2 SQIVND (reference sequence). V was trimmed by 5 bases and J by 5 bases, leaving 9 bases between them. The CDR3 sequence is 12 residues long. CDR3 in DNA: TGTGCCAGTAGTCGGGGTTGGACTGAAGCTTTCTTT. It encodes CASSRGWTEAFF.

The chain combines TRBV5-5 with TRBJ2-3; D remains unclear. Deletions cut 0 bases from V and 2 bases from J, with 7 bases between. CDR1 and CDR2 (germline): SGHKS, YYEKEE (reference sequence). This CDR3 region has 14 residues. The CDR3 DNA reads TGTGCCAGCAGCTTGGACCAGAACACAGATACGCAGTATTTT. Translated, it gives CASSLDQNTDTQYF.

The V and J genes are TRBV10-3 and TRBJ2-3; tentatively, D is TRBD2 (6 bases). The ends were cut back, 7 bases at V and 4 bases at J, with 12 bases in the middle. This CDR3 has 13 amino acids. Germline lookup yields CDR1 ENHRY and CDR2 SYGVKD. The CDR3 DNA follows: TGTGCCATCAAGGGCAGGGAGGCAGATACGCAGTATTTT. It encodes CAIKGREADTQYF.

The CDR3 region is CASSPGMDRVKQYF. The CDR3, as DNA: TGCGCCAGCAGCCCCGGGATGGACAGGGTAAAGCAGTACTTC. This chain joins TRBV4-1 and TRBJ2-7; 8 nucleotides agree with TRBD1. The J segment lost 8 bases and the V segment lost 4 bases, leaving 10 bases of the junction unmatched. Germline assignment: CDR1 MGHRA and CDR2 YSYEKL. CDR3 length equals 14 residues.

This clone was counted between two and nine times. The V gene is TRBV9, the J gene TRBJ2-3; perhaps TRBD2 as D (7 bases). V lost 5 bases and J lost 2, with 15 bases in between. The CDR3 is 15 residues long. Germline CDR1 is SGDLS and CDR2 is YYNGEE. The CDR3 region is CASSLAGAYTDTQYF. The DNA of the CDR3 is TGTGCCAGCAGTTTGGCGGGGGCGTACACAGATACGCAGTATTTT. The whole variable domain, filled in from reference TRBV9 and TRBJ2-3, reads DSGVTQTPKHLITATGQRVTLRCSPRSGDLSVYWYQQSLDQGLQFLIQYYNGEERAKGNILERFSAQQFPDLHSELNLSSLELGDSALYFCASSLAGAYTDTQYFGPGTRLTVL.

This rearrangement joins TRBV27 to TRBJ2-5; TRBD2 is a possible D gene (6 bases). This CDR3 is 14 amino acids long. Germline V lookup: CDR1 MNHEY, CDR2 SMNVEV (reference sequence). V lost 0 bases and J lost 5, with 10 bases in between. CDR3 protein: CASSLSPGRETQYF. DNA for the CDR3: TGTGCCAGCAGTTTATCCCCAGGGAGGGAGACCCAGTACTTC.

This clone appeared a few times. V gene TRBV6-1 combines with J gene TRBJ1-5; a weak D match, TRBD1 (6 bases). Germline CDR1 reads MNHNS; CDR2 reads SASEGT. V shed 4 bases and J shed 5 bases, with 21 bases lying between them. The CDR3 is 17 residues long. DNA of the CDR3: TGTGCCAGCAGTGCCGGACAGCCCCCTTTAGTTTATCAGCCCCAGCATTTT. Translated: CASSAGQPPLVYQPQHF.

The chain joins TRBV13 to TRBJ2-3, with 9 bases matching TRBD2. This CDR3 is 14 amino acids long. Germline trimming cut 5 bases from V and 2 bases from J; bases unmatched to any gene: 2. Germline V gives CDR1 PRHDT, CDR2 FYEKMQ (reference sequence). The CDR3 DNA reads TGTGCCAGCAGCCAGCGGGGGGCCACAGATACGCAGTATTTT. Translated, it gives CASSQRGATDTQYF.

The chain has TRBV18 and TRBJ1-2; the D gene is possibly TRBD1 (6 bases). Trimming removed 6 bases from V and 8 bases from J, with 16 bases in between. Germline loops: CDR1 KGHSH, CDR2 LQKENI. This CDR3 has 13 amino acids. This chain's CDR3 is CASSLDRPWGYTF. Written as DNA, the CDR3 is TGTGCCAGCTCGCTAGACAGGCCTTGGGGCTACACCTTC.

The rearrangement uses TRBV28 and TRBJ1-5, with TRBD1 identical over 9 bases. V shed 0 bases, J shed 2 bases, and the junction held 5 bases outside the gene matches. CDR1 is MDHEN, CDR2 SYDVKM, per germline. The CDR3 is 17 residues long. CDR3 residues: CASSLWDRGLGNQPQHF. CDR3 DNA: TGTGCCAGCAGTTTATGGGACAGGGGTCTCGGCAATCAGCCCCAGCATTTT.

The J gene is TRBJ2-3, the V gene TRBV19; unclear D gene. CDR1 is LNHDA, CDR2 SQIVND, per germline (reference sequence). The CDR3 is made up of 16 amino acids. V was shortened by 6 bases and J by 0 bases, with 16 bases between the two germline ends. CDR3 nucleotides: TGTGCCAGTAGAAACCCGAATAGATTTAGCACAGATACGCAGTATTTT. This translates into CASRNPNRFSTDTQYF.

The V gene is TRBV5-1, the J gene TRBJ2-7; 9 nucleotides line up with TRBD2. V was clipped by 5 bases and J by 1 base; unmatched bases: 7. The CDR3 loop spans 15 amino acids. Germline V CDR1 and CDR2: SGHRS, YFSETQ. CDR3 bases: TGCGCCAGCAGTCCAACTAGCGGGTCTTCCTACGAGCAGTACTTC. This encodes CASSPTSGSSYEQYF.